The 8 T cell receptor beta chains reported below all come from one sample, sequenced in a study of CD8 T cells in Susac syndrome (dated by TCRdb to between 2017 and 2020). The library relied on the immunoSEQ multiplex PCR assay. RNA was extracted using the RNeasy kit, and roughly 0.45 to 1 microgram was reverse transcribed with random hexamers. TCRdb applied fastp at Q25 and MiXCR to the public reads, then kept only in-frame beta chains. Each entry merges the rows of one CDR3 protein and shows their most common DNA and genes. The sample yields about 71,000 distinct CDR3 sequences; just over 95% were counted once. The leading ten clones occupy 0.11% of the sample. Sequenced input: CD4+ T cells from PBMCs. The receptor set was obtained from a human donor with multiple sclerosis.

The chain is built from TRBV29-1 and TRBJ1-3; D remains unclear. The CDR3 spans 14 residues. Germline lookup yields CDR1 SQVTM and CDR2 ANQGSEA. Between the trimmed V and J ends, which lost 5 bases and 4 bases, there was a span of 15 bases. CDR3 residues: CSVLIGSFGNTIYF. The CDR3 coding sequence is TGCAGCGTTTTAATCGGATCTTTCGGAAACACCATATATTTT.

This chain uses TRBV5-4 with TRBJ2-3; 11 nucleotides match TRBD2. The CDR3 spans 15 residues. J lost 4 bases, V lost 3 bases, and 4 bases had no gene match. Germline CDR1 and CDR2: SGHNT and YYREEE (reference sequence). The CDR3: CASSSSGGSADTQYF. The DNA of the CDR3 is TGTGCCAGCAGCTCTAGCGGGGGGAGTGCAGATACGCAGTATTTT.

The J gene is TRBJ1-3, the V gene TRBV30, with D possibly matching TRBD1 (5 bases). This CDR3 is 12 amino acids long. V shed 3 bases and J shed 4 bases, with 7 bases lying between them. Germline CDR1 and CDR2: GTSNPN and SVGIG (reference sequence). The CDR3 DNA follows: TGTGCCTGGAGCCGACAGGGAAACACCATATATTTT. Its protein is CAWSRQGNTIYF.

J is TRBJ2-5 and V is TRBV11-3; 7 positions match TRBD1. V lost 3 bases to trimming and J lost 0 bases; unmatched junction nucleotides: 1. The CDR3 has 14 amino acids. Germline V gene sequence: CDR1 SGHNT, CDR2 YENEEA. CDR3 sequence (DNA): TGTGCCAGCAGCTTTAGGGGGCACCAAGAGACCCAGTACTTC. The encoded protein is CASSFRGHQETQYF.

The V gene is TRBV20-1, the J gene TRBJ1-5, with no clear D. The CDR3 length is 14 residues. CDR1 DFQATT and CDR2 SNEGSKA come from the germline V gene (reference sequence). The V and J ends lost 4 bases and 0 bases respectively, with 10 bases between them. CDR3 sequence (DNA): TGCAGTGCTATTACGGGGAATAGCAATCAGCCCCAGCATTTT. Its protein product is CSAITGNSNQPQHF.

The chain couples TRBV15 to TRBJ2-7; unclear D gene. There are 13 residues in the CDR3. From germline, CDR1 is LNHNV and CDR2 YYDKDF (reference sequence). V was pared by 0 bases and J by 4 bases, with 7 bases between. As DNA, the CDR3 is TGTGCCACCAGCAGAGACGGCGGTTACGAGCAGTACTTC. Protein: CATSRDGGYEQYF.

The V gene is TRBV5-1, the J gene TRBJ2-2, with TRBD2 matching over 9 bases. This CDR3 is 16 amino acids long. V gave up 4 bases and J gave up 6 bases; unmatched junction bases: 10. CDR1 and CDR2 from the germline V gene are SGHRS and YFSETQ. CDR3 in DNA: TGCGCCAGCAGCCTCAGAGCGGGGGGTCTCCCCGGGGAGCTGTTTTTT. The encoded protein is CASSLRAGGLPGELFF.

The V and J genes are TRBV12-3 or TRBV12-4 and TRBJ1-2; tentative D call: TRBD1 (5 bases). V lost 6 bases and J 1 base, leaving 15 bases between the germline ends. This CDR3 has 15 amino acids. The CDR3 region is CASRPVDTFNYGYTF. DNA for the CDR3: TGTGCCAGCAGGCCCGTGGACACTTTTAACTATGGCTACACCTTC.